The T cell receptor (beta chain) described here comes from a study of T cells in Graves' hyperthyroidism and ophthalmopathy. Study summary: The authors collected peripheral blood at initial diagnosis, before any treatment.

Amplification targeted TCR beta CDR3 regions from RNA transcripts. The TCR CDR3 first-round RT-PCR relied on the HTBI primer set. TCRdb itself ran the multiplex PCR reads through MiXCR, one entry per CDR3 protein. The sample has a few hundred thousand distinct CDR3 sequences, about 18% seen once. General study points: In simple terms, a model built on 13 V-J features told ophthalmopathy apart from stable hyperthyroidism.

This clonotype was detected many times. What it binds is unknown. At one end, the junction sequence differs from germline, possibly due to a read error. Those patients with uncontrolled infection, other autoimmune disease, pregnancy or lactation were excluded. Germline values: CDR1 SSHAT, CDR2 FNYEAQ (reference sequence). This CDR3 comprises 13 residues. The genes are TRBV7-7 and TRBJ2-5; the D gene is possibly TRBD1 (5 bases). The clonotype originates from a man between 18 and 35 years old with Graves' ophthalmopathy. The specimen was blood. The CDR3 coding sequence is TGTGCTAGCAGCCCCGCAGGGTGGGAGACCCAGTACTTC. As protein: CASSPAGWETQYF.